The present T cell receptor beta chain was sequenced within a study of shared clonotypes between healthy human individuals. Study-level findings and limits: Between a handful of donors, naive CD4 clonotypes were shared at a level of about 5%. Sequencing of the sorted subsets was shown by rarefaction to be incomplete despite large depth. In general, naive subsets displayed greater estimated richness than memory subsets did.

Only in-frame clones appear in the TCRdb table, and some are missing; sequencing was by immunoSEQ multiplex PCR. The top ten hold around 1.8% of the sample, which has some 2.1 million clones, 93% seen once. Naive-designated CD8 cells lacked CD45RO, were positively enriched for CCR7, and omitted terminally differentiated effector memory CD45RA+ cells. Every donor, a Caucasian adult, lived in Nashville, Tennessee. Of note for this clone: Its antigen remains unknown.

The CDR3 has 14 residues. The ends were cut back, 1 base at V and 3 bases at J, with 7 bases in the middle. From germline, CDR1 is LGHNA and CDR2 YNFKEQ. The rearrangement links TRBV4-2 to TRBJ2-1; D ambiguous. This receptor was identified in a man in his late teens or twenties in good health. Some clones in this sample may be carry-over from other donors' samples. The sample consisted of naive CD8+ T cells from PBMCs. The CDR3 DNA reads as TGTGCCAGCAGCCAAGTGGTCAGCTACAATGAGCAGTTCTTC. Encoded protein: CASSQVVSYNEQFF.